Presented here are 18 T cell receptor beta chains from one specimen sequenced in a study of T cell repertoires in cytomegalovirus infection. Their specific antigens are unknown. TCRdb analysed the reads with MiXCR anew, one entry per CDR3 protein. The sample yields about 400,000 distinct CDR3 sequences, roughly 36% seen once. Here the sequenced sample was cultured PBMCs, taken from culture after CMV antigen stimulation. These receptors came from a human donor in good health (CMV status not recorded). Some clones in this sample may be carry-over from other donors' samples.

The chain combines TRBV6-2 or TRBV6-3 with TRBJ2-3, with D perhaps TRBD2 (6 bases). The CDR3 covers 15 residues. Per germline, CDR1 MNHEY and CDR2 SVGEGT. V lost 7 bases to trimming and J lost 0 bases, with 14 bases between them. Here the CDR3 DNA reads TGTGCCAGCAAAATAGCGGACCTTAGCACAGATACGCAGTATTTT. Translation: CASKIADLSTDTQYF.

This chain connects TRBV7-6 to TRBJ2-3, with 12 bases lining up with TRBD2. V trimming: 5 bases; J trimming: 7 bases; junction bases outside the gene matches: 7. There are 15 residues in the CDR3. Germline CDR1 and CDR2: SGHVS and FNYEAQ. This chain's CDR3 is CASSATSGSGNTQYF. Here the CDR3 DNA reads TGTGCCAGCAGCGCGACTAGCGGGAGTGGTAATACGCAGTATTTT.

CDR3 DNA: TGCGCCAGCAGCCAACAGGACAGGGCGGAGACCCAGTACTTC. Encoded protein: CASSQQDRAETQYF. V and J are TRBV4-1 and TRBJ2-5; 8 bases are shared with TRBD1. Trimming removed 2 bases from V and 5 bases from J; junction bases left unmatched: 4. The CDR3 sequence is 14 residues long. Germline loops: CDR1 MGHRA, CDR2 YSYEKL.

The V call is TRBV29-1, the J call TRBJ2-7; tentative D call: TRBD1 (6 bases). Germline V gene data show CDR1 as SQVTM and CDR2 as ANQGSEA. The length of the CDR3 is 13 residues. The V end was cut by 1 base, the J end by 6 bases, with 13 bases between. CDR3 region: CSVEGGRKGEQYF. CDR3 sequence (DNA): TGCAGCGTTGAAGGGGGGCGTAAGGGCGAGCAGTACTTC.

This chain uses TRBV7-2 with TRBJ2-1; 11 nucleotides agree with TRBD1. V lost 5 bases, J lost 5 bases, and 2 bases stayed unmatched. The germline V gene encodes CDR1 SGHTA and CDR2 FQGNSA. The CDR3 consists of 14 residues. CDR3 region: CASSRDRGNNEQFF. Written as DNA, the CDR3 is TGTGCCAGCAGCCGGGACAGGGGGAACAATGAGCAGTTCTTC.

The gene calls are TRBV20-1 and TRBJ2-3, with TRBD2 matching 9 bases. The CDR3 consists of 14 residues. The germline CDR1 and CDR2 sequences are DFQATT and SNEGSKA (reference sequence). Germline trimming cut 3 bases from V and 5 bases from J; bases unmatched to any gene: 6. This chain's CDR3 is CSARVAGVIDTQYF. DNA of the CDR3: TGCAGTGCTAGGGTAGCGGGAGTAATAGATACGCAGTATTTT.

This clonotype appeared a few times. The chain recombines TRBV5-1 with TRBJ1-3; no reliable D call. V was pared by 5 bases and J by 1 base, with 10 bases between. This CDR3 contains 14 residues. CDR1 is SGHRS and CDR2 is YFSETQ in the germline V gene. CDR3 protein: CASSRGSSGNTIYF. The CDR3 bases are TGCGCCAGCAGTCGCGGAAGTTCTGGAAACACCATATATTTT. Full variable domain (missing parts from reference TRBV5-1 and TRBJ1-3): KAGVTQTPRYLIKTRGQQVTLSCSPISGHRSVSWYQQTPGQGLQFLFEYFSETQRNKGNFPGRFSGRQFSNSRSEMNVSTLELGDSALYLCASSRGSSGNTIYFGEGSWLTVV.

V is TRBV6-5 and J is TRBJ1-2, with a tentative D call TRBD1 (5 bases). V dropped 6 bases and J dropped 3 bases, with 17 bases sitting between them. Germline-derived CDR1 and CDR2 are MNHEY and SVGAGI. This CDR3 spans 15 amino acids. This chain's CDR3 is CASRPAGRGDYGYTF. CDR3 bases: TGTGCCAGCAGGCCCGCAGGGAGGGGCGACTATGGCTACACCTTC.

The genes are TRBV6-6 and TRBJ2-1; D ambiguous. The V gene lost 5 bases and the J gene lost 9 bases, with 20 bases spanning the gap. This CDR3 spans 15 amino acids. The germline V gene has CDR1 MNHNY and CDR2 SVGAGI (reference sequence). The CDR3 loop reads CASSHDSPLTLEQFF. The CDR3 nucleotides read TGTGCCAGCAGTCACGACTCTCCCCTCACACTTGAGCAGTTCTTC.

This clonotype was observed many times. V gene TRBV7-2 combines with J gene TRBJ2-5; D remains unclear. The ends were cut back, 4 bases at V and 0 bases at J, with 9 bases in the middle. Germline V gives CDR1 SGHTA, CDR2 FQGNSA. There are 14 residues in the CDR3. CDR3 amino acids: CASSYRYDQETQYF. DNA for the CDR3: TGTGCCAGCAGCTATCGTTACGACCAAGAGACCCAGTACTTC. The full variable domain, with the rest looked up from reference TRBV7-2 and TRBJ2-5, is GAGVSQSPSNKVTEKGKDVELRCDPISGHTALYWYRQSLGQGLEFLIYFQGNSAPDKSGLPSDRFSAERTGGSVSTLTIQRTQQEDSAVYLCASSYRYDQETQYFGPGTRLLVL.

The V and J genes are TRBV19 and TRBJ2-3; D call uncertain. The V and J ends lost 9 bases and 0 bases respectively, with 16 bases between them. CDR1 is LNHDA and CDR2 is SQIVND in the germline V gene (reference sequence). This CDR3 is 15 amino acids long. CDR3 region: CASSRLGTSTDTQYF. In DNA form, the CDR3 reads TGTGCCAGCTCCCGCCTCGGAACTAGCACAGATACGCAGTATTTT. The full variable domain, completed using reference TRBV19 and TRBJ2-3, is DGGITQSPKYLFRKEGQNVTLSCEQNLNHDAMYWYRQDPGQGLRLIYYSQIVNDFQKGDIAEGYSVSREKKESFPLTVTSAQKNPTAFYLCASSRLGTSTDTQYFGPGTRLTVL.

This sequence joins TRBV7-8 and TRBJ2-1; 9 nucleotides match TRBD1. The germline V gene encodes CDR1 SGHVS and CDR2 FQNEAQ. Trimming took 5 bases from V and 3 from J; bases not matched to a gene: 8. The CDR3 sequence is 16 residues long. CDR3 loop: CASSQGGTGIYNEQFF. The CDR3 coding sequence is TGTGCCAGCAGCCAAGGGGGGACAGGGATCTACAATGAGCAGTTCTTC.

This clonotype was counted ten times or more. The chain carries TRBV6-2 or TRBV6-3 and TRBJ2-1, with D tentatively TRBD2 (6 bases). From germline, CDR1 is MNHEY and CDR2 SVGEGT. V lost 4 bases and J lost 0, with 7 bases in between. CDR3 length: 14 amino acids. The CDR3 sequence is CASSLEGSYNEQFF. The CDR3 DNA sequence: TGTGCCAGCAGTTTGGAGGGCTCCTACAATGAGCAGTTCTTC.

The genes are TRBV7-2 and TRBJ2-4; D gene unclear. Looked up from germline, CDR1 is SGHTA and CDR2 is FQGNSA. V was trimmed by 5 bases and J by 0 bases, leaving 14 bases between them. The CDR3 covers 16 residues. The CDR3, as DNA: TGTGCCAGCAGCGTAAACACGATCTTAGCCAAAAACATTCAGTACTTC. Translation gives CASSVNTILAKNIQYF.

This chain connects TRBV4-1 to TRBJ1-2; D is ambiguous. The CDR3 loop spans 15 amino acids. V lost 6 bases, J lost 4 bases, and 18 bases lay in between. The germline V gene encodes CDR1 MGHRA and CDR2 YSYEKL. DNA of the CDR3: TGCGCCAGCAGAGATCCTATGACAAACGTCTATGGCTACACCTTC. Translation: CASRDPMTNVYGYTF.

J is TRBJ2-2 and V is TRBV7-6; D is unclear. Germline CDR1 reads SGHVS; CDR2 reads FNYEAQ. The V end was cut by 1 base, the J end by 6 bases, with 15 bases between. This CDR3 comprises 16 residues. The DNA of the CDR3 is TGTGCCAGCAGCTTAGACCAGTGGATCACCGCCGGGGAGCTGTTTTTT. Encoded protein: CASSLDQWITAGELFF.

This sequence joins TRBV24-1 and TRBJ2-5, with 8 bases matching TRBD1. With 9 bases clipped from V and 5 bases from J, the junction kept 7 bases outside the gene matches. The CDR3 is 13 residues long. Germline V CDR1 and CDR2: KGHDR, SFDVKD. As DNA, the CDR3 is TGTGCCACCTCGCCAGGGGGCGGGGAGACCCAGTACTTC. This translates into CATSPGGGETQYF.

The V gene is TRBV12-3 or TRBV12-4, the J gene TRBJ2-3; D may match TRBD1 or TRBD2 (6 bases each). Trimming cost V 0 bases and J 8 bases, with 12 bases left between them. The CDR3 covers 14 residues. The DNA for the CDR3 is TGTGCCAGCAGTTTAGCCCGGGGGCTGGGTACGCAGTATTTT. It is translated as CASSLARGLGTQYF.